This TCR beta chain emerged from a study of beta chain features in type 1 diabetes. Expressed TCRB transcripts were sequenced because the isolated RNA had all been reverse transcribed beforehand. The table came from immunoSEQ multiplex PCR; TCRdb's copy has only in-frame clones and leaves some out. The sample has some 150,000 clones, roughly 53% seen once. This clone was detected only once. Per germline, CDR1 LNHDA and CDR2 SQIVND (reference sequence). V lost 2 bases, J lost 3 bases, and 11 bases lay in between. CDR3 length: 14 residues. Sequencing was done on a sample of Tregs from blood. The gene calls are TRBV19 and TRBJ2-7, with TRBD2 as a possible D gene (6 bases). This receptor was identified in a man younger than 35 in good health. The CDR3 DNA reads as TGTGCCAGTAGTATACGGCGGGATGGCTACGAGCAGTACTTC. This codes for CASSIRRDGYEQYF.